The present TCR beta chain was sequenced within a study of Ad26.COV2.S vaccination and SARS-CoV-2 variants (dated by TCRdb to the early 2020s). At the level of the whole study: Donors in the vaccine arm were drawn from COV1001, a multicentre, randomized, double-blind, placebo-controlled phase I-IIa trial testing Ad26.COV2.S in healthy adults. Dosing of Ad26.COV2.S was intramuscular, at either 5x10^10 or 1x10^11 viral particles, delivered as one shot or as two shots spaced 56 days apart. TCRbeta repertoire sequencing served as the tool for gauging how specific and how broad the SARS-CoV-2-reactive T cell receptors were following Ad26.COV2.S vaccination. A total of approximately 32 samples were included in the TCR-sequenced set, comprising about 20 Ad26.COV2.S vaccine recipients, 5 placebo recipients and 8 SARS-CoV-2 convalescent individuals. Participants in the trial were split at random into five groups of five each, receiving low-dose or high-dose Ad26.COV2.S once or twice, or else placebo on both occasions. Blinding of investigators to trial group allocation was maintained during experiments and outcome assessment. Beyond this particular receptor, the publication reports: Non-spike TCR breadth was comparable between vaccine and placebo recipients, consistent with the vaccine containing only spike. It was noted by the authors that total T cell responses may have been underestimated by the TCR breadth and depth analyses. Substantial breadth of spike-specific CD8+ and CD4+ T cell responses was reported after vaccination. The study lacked the statistical power to compare responses across vaccine doses or regimens. Compared with placebo recipients, Ad26.COV2.S recipients showed higher spike-specific TCR breadth (P = 0.0014).

About this clone: Its antigen is unknown. No quality values exist for individual bases; no much larger clone is one base distant.

The junction shows trimming of 1 base on V and 0 bases on J, plus 7 bases between the germline ends. For CDR1 and CDR2, the germline V gene lists MGHRA and YSYEKL. Reading from cysteine to phenylalanine, the CDR3 counts 15 amino acids. The entry retains the CDR3 DNA only, 45 bases that are in frame from base 1. TCRbeta CDR3 regions were sequenced with the immunoSEQ Assay. After extraction, genomic DNA underwent amplification by bias-controlled multiplex PCR, followed by high-throughput sequencing. As for the authors' bioinformatics: To quantify the absolute abundance of every unique TCRbeta CDR3 region, sequences were collapsed and filtered. Usable DNA was measured by amplifying reference genes present in all nucleated cells, and TCRbeta template counts were normalized to that usable DNA to estimate T cell fraction. Repertoire TCRs were annotated as SARS-CoV-2-specific by exact matching of V gene, CDR3 amino acid sequence and J gene to a known reactive TCR set. The reference SARS-CoV-2 TCR set came from MIRA and was filtered for enrichment in COVID-19-positive ImmuneCODE repertoires, removing public or cross-reactive TCRs. Based on the MIRA antigens, annotated TCRs were further analysed at the level of specific ORF or position within ORF. Depth was the summed frequency of annotated unique rearrangements, while breadth was defined as annotated unique rearrangements over total unique productive rearrangements. Two-sided Wilcoxon rank-sum tests were applied when comparing TCR breadth between groups. TCRdb holds this immuneACCESS table with in-frame rearrangements only. Some clones are missing; in checked studies, unresolved V genes explain under half, and the rest has no known cause. V, J and clone size were drawn from that table, and D and trimming were deduced from the DNA. This sample is represented by 380,000 or so clones; about 89% of them were singletons. The ten largest clonotypes hold roughly 4.8% of the sample.

The treatment or condition label, as the study defines it: some 19 received Ad26.COV2.S at low or high dose, single or two shots; 5 received placebo; per-sample allocation not given. Repertoires of vaccine and placebo recipients were sequenced from samples collected on day 63 after the first injection. In Cohort 1b, about two dozen adults aged 18-55 years were enrolled at a single site in Boston, USA, between 29 July and 7 August 2020. Ad26.COV2.S was a replication-incompetent adenovirus type 26 vector that expressed a prefusion-stabilized SARS-CoV-2 spike protein derived from the original Wuhan strain.

The TCR sequence derives from a person aged 18-65 years who received the Ad26.COV2.S COVID-19 vaccine or a placebo. Specimen: peripheral blood, collected in a trial of Ad26.COV2.S vaccine versus placebo. The rearrangement combines TRBV4-1 with TRBJ1-5, with the D gene not confidently named. The DNA is as follows: TGCGCCAGCAGCCAAGGGGGAACTAGCAATCAGCCCCAGCATTTT. Translation gives CASSQGGTSNQPQHF.